A single sample is the source of the 26 T cell receptor beta chains below, sequenced in a study of T cells in Graves' hyperthyroidism and ophthalmopathy. RNA transcripts yielded amplified TCR beta CDR3 regions. Primed by the HTBI set, a first-round RT-PCR was run on the TCR CDR3. TCRdb reanalysed the multiplex PCR reads using MiXCR and keeps one entry per CDR3 protein. Of approximately 510,000 distinct CDR3 sequences in the sample, around 50% were seen once. The specimen sequenced was peripheral blood or thyroid tissue (not recorded which). The receptor source for this set is an adult woman with Graves' disease, either hyperthyroidism or ophthalmopathy (not recorded which).

The J gene is TRBJ2-7, the V gene TRBV19, with 15 bases aligning to TRBD2. The CDR3 loop spans 18 amino acids. Germline CDR1 LNHDA, CDR2 SQIVND (reference sequence). The J segment lost 4 bases and the V segment lost 5 bases, leaving 12 bases of the junction unmatched. The CDR3 DNA follows: TGTGCCAGTAGTCCCTGGGGACTAGCGGGAGGCCAGGTATACGAGCAGTACTTC. Its protein is CASSPWGLAGGQVYEQYF.

The sample holds a few counts of this clonotype. The CDR3 DNA reads TGTGCCAGCAGTAGTAAGGGACTTACCCAAGAGACCCAGTACTTC. Translated: CASSSKGLTQETQYF. The rearrangement uses TRBV28 and TRBJ2-5, with D possibly being TRBD2 (6 bases). In germline, CDR1 is MDHEN, CDR2 SYDVKM. The germline V and J ends were trimmed by 5 bases and 1 base, with 14 bases remaining between them. The CDR3 runs 15 residues.

This clonotype was found many times. V usage is TRBV20-1 and J usage is TRBJ1-1; TRBD1 agrees at 7 bases. This CDR3 is built from 12 residues. Trimming cost V 5 bases and J 2 bases; bases outside gene matches: 2. Germline loops: CDR1 DFQATT, CDR2 SNEGSKA (reference sequence). CDR3 sequence (DNA): TGCAGTGCTCCAGGGGGAAACACTGAAGCTTTCTTT. Translated: CSAPGGNTEAFF.

This clonotype has a count of ten or more. CDR3 region: CASLEQGTNYGYTF. CDR3 DNA: TGTGCCAGCCTTGAGCAGGGGACTAACTATGGCTACACCTTC. The chain carries TRBV2 and TRBJ1-2; D perhaps matches TRBD1 (6 bases). Germline V gene sequence: CDR1 SNHLY, CDR2 FYNNEI. Trimming took off 8 bases at V and 0 bases at J, with 13 bases between the two ends. This CDR3 has 14 amino acids.

This clonotype was detected ten times or more. This chain connects TRBV5-6 to TRBJ1-2, with D possibly being TRBD1 (5 bases). The CDR3 contains 14 residues. V lost 0 bases and J lost 6, with 12 bases in between. CDR1 is SGHDT, CDR2 YYEEEE, per germline. For the CDR3, the DNA is TGTGCCAGCAGCTTGGCCGGGCGGGGGGATGGCTACACCTTC. Protein sequence: CASSLAGRGDGYTF.

The chain carries TRBV6-6 and TRBJ1-1; no reliable D call. The CDR3 contains 16 residues. Looked up from germline, CDR1 is MNHNY and CDR2 is SVGAGI (reference sequence). Trimming removed 2 bases from V and 5 bases from J, with 18 bases in between. In DNA, the CDR3 is TGTGCCAGCAGTTACGTTTGGTCATGGGTCGCTACTGAAGCTTTCTTT. Protein: CASSYVWSWVATEAFF.

This clonotype has ten or more counts. V is TRBV6-5 and J is TRBJ2-7; D is ambiguous. V was trimmed by 2 bases and J by 0 bases, leaving 8 bases between them. The CDR3 length is 14 residues. The V gene's germline CDR1 is MNHEY and CDR2 SVGAGI. CDR3 protein: CASSYLPTSYEQYF. CDR3 nucleotide sequence: TGTGCCAGCAGTTACCTCCCGACCTCCTACGAGCAGTACTTC.

CDR3 in DNA: TGTGCCAGCAGCTTAGGAGAGGGAACTAATGAAAAACTGTTTTTT. Translating it yields CASSLGEGTNEKLFF. The chain has TRBV7-2 and TRBJ1-4; D is uncertain. The CDR3 consists of 15 residues. Trimming took 1 base from V and 1 from J, leaving 7 bases between them. Germline V gene sequence: CDR1 SGHTA, CDR2 FQGNSA.

This clonotype was found many times. The genes are TRBV29-1 and TRBJ1-3; D remains unclear. The germline V and J ends were trimmed by 6 bases and 0 bases, with 9 bases remaining between them. This CDR3 region has 13 residues. The germline V gene has CDR1 SQVTM and CDR2 ANQGSEA. The CDR3 DNA sequence: TGCAGCGTACGCAGTCTCTCTGGAAACACCATATATTTT. Translating gives CSVRSLSGNTIYF. The complete variable domain, with remaining parts taken from reference TRBV29-1 and TRBJ1-3, reads SAVISQKPSRDICQRGTSLTIQCQVDSQVTMMFWYRQQPGQSLTLIATANQGSEATYESGFVIDKFPISRPNLTFSTLTVSNMSPEDSSIYLCSVRSLSGNTIYFGEGSWLTVV.

The chain is built from TRBV28 and TRBJ2-7, with D unclear. CDR1 is MDHEN, CDR2 SYDVKM, per germline. Trimming took off 7 bases at V and 5 bases at J, with 15 bases between the two ends. CDR3 length equals 13 residues. Here the CDR3 reads CASIKLTTNEQYF. The CDR3 coding sequence is TGTGCCAGCATCAAGCTAACGACGAACGAGCAGTACTTC.

This chain joins TRBV29-1 and TRBJ2-5; D is unresolved. V was cut by 2 bases and J by 5 bases, with 6 bases left in between. The germline CDR1 and CDR2 sequences are SQVTM and ANQGSEA. The CDR3 extends over 11 amino acids. The CDR3 coding sequence is TGCAGCGTTGAATGGCAGGAGACCCAGTACTTC. It encodes CSVEWQETQYF.

This clonotype was seen ten or more times. This rearrangement joins TRBV20-1 to TRBJ2-7; D perhaps matches TRBD1 (6 bases). The CDR3 length is 13 residues. The V gene's germline CDR1 is DFQATT and CDR2 SNEGSKA (reference sequence). V was shortened by 4 bases and J by 0 bases, with 10 bases between the two germline ends. CDR3 in amino acids: CSATDRSSYEQYF. The CDR3 region has the DNA TGCAGTGCTACCGACAGGAGCTCCTACGAGCAGTACTTC.

A note on this clonotype: A read error may produce the germline difference seen at one junction end. This chain links TRBV10-3 with TRBJ1-2; TRBD1 aligns across 7 bases. CDR1 is ENHRY and CDR2 is SYGVKD in the germline V gene. CDR3 size: 16 residues. CDR3 nucleotides: TGTGCCAGCAGTCCCCTTTCGACAGGGTTGGTTTATGGCTACACCTTC. It encodes CASSPLSTGLVYGYTF.

This chain links TRBV7-9 with TRBJ1-6; D ambiguous. The CDR3 has 14 residues. Trimming shortened V by 3 bases and J by 9 bases, and 12 bases separated the two germline ends. Germline values: CDR1 SEHNR, CDR2 FQNEAQ (reference sequence). In DNA, the CDR3 is TGTGCCAGCAGCTTCTCCGGGGAGATTTCACCCCTCCACTTT. Protein: CASSFSGEISPLHF.

Only a few counts were recorded for this clonotype. The V and J genes are TRBV7-2 and TRBJ2-7, with 11 bases that match TRBD1. The CDR3 contains 16 residues. V lost 6 bases and J lost 1; bases outside the gene matches: 8. Germline V lookup: CDR1 SGHTA, CDR2 FQGNSA. CDR3 loop: CASRRDRGSTSYEQYF. The CDR3 DNA sequence: TGTGCCAGCAGGCGGGACAGGGGGTCGACTTCCTACGAGCAGTACTTC.

This clonotype was picked up a small number of times. The chain carries TRBV20-1 and TRBJ1-5, with TRBD1 matching 8 bases. Germline lookup yields CDR1 DFQATT and CDR2 SNEGSKA (reference sequence). The CDR3 has 15 residues. With 2 bases clipped from V and 3 bases from J, the junction kept 6 bases outside the gene matches. CDR3 DNA sequence: TGCAGTGCTAGAAGCGGGACAGGCTACAATCAGCCCCAGCATTTT. Translation: CSARSGTGYNQPQHF.

This sequence joins TRBV2 and TRBJ2-5; D not resolved. Trimming shortened V by 8 bases and J by 6 bases, and 10 bases separated the two germline ends. From germline, CDR1 is SNHLY and CDR2 FYNNEI. The CDR3 is made up of 11 amino acids. The CDR3 is CASLDQQTQYF. CDR3 in DNA: TGTGCCAGCTTAGATCAACAGACCCAGTACTTC.

This sequence joins TRBV7-9 and TRBJ1-4; 7 nucleotides agree with TRBD1. Germline V lookup: CDR1 SEHNR, CDR2 FQNEAQ (reference sequence). The CDR3 runs to 14 residues. The ends lost 4 bases at V and 6 bases at J; junction bases unmatched: 5. The CDR3 loop reads CASSSQGSYEKLFF. The CDR3 DNA reads as TGTGCCAGCAGCTCACAGGGGTCGTATGAAAAACTGTTTTTT.

This clonotype was counted once. This chain links TRBV5-1 with TRBJ1-1; 7 nucleotides match TRBD1. After removal of 4 bases from V and 3 bases from J, the junction contained 9 bases not matched to a gene. The germline V gene has CDR1 SGHRS and CDR2 YFSETQ. The CDR3 is 15 residues long. The chain's CDR3 is CASSPERGRDTEAFF. The CDR3, as DNA: TGCGCCAGCAGCCCGGAGAGGGGGCGTGACACTGAAGCTTTCTTT.

This clonotype was found many times. This chain uses TRBV10-1 with TRBJ1-1; no clear D gene. The germline CDR1 and CDR2 sequences are WNHNN and SYGVQD (reference sequence). Trimming took 5 bases from V and 1 from J, leaving 11 bases between them. The CDR3 loop spans 14 amino acids. The CDR3 here is CASSPGKKNTEAFF. CDR3 coding DNA: TGCGCCAGCAGTCCAGGAAAAAAGAACACTGAAGCTTTCTTT.

A remark on this clonotype: In this CDR3 the conserved last residue, phenylalanine or tryptophan, is missing, so a read error is likely. V and J are TRBV15 and TRBJ2-7; unclear D gene. From germline, CDR1 is LNHNV and CDR2 YYDKDF (reference sequence). This CDR3 has 14 amino acids. Trimming removed 2 bases at V and 4 bases at J, with 12 bases between. The CDR3 here is CATSRSASSYEQYL. CDR3 nucleotide sequence: TGTGCCACCAGCAGATCGGCGTCATCGTACGAGCAGTACCTC.

There are many counts of this clonotype. The chain couples TRBV15 to TRBJ1-1, with unresolved D. This CDR3 is built from 13 residues. From germline, CDR1 is LNHNV and CDR2 YYDKDF (reference sequence). The V end lost 6 bases, the J end lost 3 bases, and 11 bases lay between the germline ends. In nucleotides, the CDR3 is TGTGCCACCAGAAAGAGGCGCGACACTGAAGCTTTCTTT. Protein: CATRKRRDTEAFF.

This chain uses TRBV9 with TRBJ2-7, with a tentative D call TRBD1 (5 bases). Germline CDR1 SGDLS, CDR2 YYNGEE. Trimming pared 0 bases from V and 4 bases from J, leaving 11 bases between. The CDR3 extends over 14 amino acids. The CDR3 sequence is CASSVAAGPYEQYF. The CDR3 nucleotides are TGTGCCAGCAGCGTAGCGGCAGGGCCGTACGAGCAGTACTTC.

This clonotype has at least ten counts. The V and J genes are TRBV29-1 and TRBJ1-2, with unresolved D. Germline assignment: CDR1 SQVTM and CDR2 ANQGSEA. The CDR3 length is 14 residues. V lost 6 bases, J lost 8 bases, and 22 bases lay in between. CDR3 amino acids: CSVPKTPSRGGYTF. For the CDR3, the DNA is TGCAGCGTCCCCAAGACACCTTCTCGAGGGGGCTACACCTTC.

This clonotype was found many times. This chain connects TRBV7-8 to TRBJ1-5; weak D call: TRBD1 (5 bases). Germline V gives CDR1 SGHVS, CDR2 FQNEAQ. There are 16 residues in the CDR3. V lost 5 bases, J lost 6 bases, and 20 bases lay in between. CDR3 sequence (DNA): TGTGCCAGCAGCCCTAGTAGGGGACCGGGGGTTCAGCCCCAGCATTTT. Its protein product is CASSPSRGPGVQPQHF.

V is TRBV7-8 and J is TRBJ2-5; a weak D match, TRBD2 (6 bases). The CDR3 extends over 15 amino acids. V lost 1 base, J lost 4 bases, and 13 bases lay in between. Germline V gene data show CDR1 as SGHVS and CDR2 as FQNEAQ. This CDR3 reads CASSLDGGSGETQYF. DNA for the CDR3: TGTGCCAGCAGCTTAGATGGAGGGTCGGGAGAGACCCAGTACTTC. Using reference TRBV7-8 and TRBJ2-5 for the parts outside the CDR3, the full variable domain is GAGVSQSPRYKVAKRGQDVALRCDPISGHVSLFWYQQALGQGPEFLTYFQNEAQLDKSGLPSDRFFAERPEGSVSTLKIQRTQQEDSAVYLCASSLDGGSGETQYFGPGTRLLVL.